The clone carrying this T cell receptor (beta chain) was recorded a few times. Its antigen is unknown. TCRdb passed the reads through MiXCR, listing each CDR3 protein once. This repertoire shows tens of thousands of distinct CDR3 sequences, around 43% found once; its top ten account for approximately 94%. This record comes from a study of T cell repertoires in cytomegalovirus infection. Whole-study context: It was the public TCR beta signatures that indicated both CMV infection and matching HLA type.

General study findings and limits: Across the ex vivo response, the dominant clonotypes were HLA-C-restricted CMV-specific TCR beta clonotypes. People with CMV and the relevant HLA were identified by cumulative public TCR beta family frequency.

The germline V gene encodes CDR1 SGHRS and CDR2 YFSETQ. Trimming removed 2 bases at V and 0 bases at J, with 12 bases between. The CDR3 is made up of 15 amino acids. The gene calls are TRBV5-1 and TRBJ2-7, with TRBD2 as a possible D gene (5 bases). The sequence came from a human donor in good health (CMV status not recorded). Some clones in this sample may be carry-over from other donors' samples. This specimen was CD8+ T cells from cultured PBMCs, taken from culture after CMV antigen stimulation. The CDR3 bases are TGCGCCAGCAGCTTTGGCCCCGGGAACTCCTACGAGCAGTACTTC. Protein sequence: CASSFGPGNSYEQYF.